This passage covers 32 T cell receptor beta chains from one sample sequenced in a study of OX40 agonist ivuxolimab in advanced cancers. TCRdb's table, derived via immunoSEQ multiplex PCR, lists solely in-frame clones and lacks some. In the table there are approximately 50,000 clones, around 81% of which are singletons. This specimen was CD4+ or CD8+ T cells sorted from blood, taken in a trial of the OX40 agonist ivuxolimab. The receptors shown here come from an adult with an advanced solid tumor such as melanoma, head and neck, liver or kidney cancer.

V is TRBV5-1 and J is TRBJ2-5; D call uncertain. This CDR3 is built from 14 residues. V lost 0 bases and J lost 5, with 11 bases in between. Germline V gene lookup returns CDR1 SGHRS and CDR2 YFSETQ. The CDR3 region has the DNA TGCGCCAGCAGCTTGGAGGGCCAACCGGAGACCCAGTACTTC. As protein: CASSLEGQPETQYF.

This clone was seen a single time. The chain couples TRBV7-2 to TRBJ1-1, with D hard to call. CDR3 length equals 13 residues. CDR1 is SGHTA, CDR2 FQGNSA, per germline. The V gene lost 5 bases and the J gene lost 2 bases, with 9 bases spanning the gap. CDR3 region: CASSATLNTEAFF. Here the CDR3 DNA reads TGTGCCAGCAGCGCTACACTCAACACTGAAGCTTTCTTT.

The CDR3 region is CASSNKGQSNSPLHF. In nucleotides, the CDR3 is TGTGCCAGCAGTAACAAGGGACAAAGTAATTCACCCCTCCACTTT. V usage is TRBV6-5 and J usage is TRBJ1-6, with TRBD1 as a possible D gene (6 bases). Germline CDR1 reads MNHEY; CDR2 reads SVGAGI. CDR3 size: 15 residues. Trimming left V 5 bases short and J 6 bases short, with 14 bases between.

The V gene is TRBV30, the J gene TRBJ1-1; TRBD1 matches at 10 bases. V lost 5 bases, J lost 5 bases, and 20 bases stayed unmatched. The germline gives CDR1 GTSNPN, CDR2 SVGIG (reference sequence). The CDR3 sequence is 18 residues long. The CDR3 sequence is CAWQIPQNLGQGRTEAFF. The CDR3 nucleotides read TGTGCCTGGCAAATCCCGCAAAATCTGGGACAGGGGCGGACTGAAGCTTTCTTT. Supplemented by reference TRBV30 and TRBJ1-1, the full variable domain reads SQTIHQWPATLVQPVGSPLSLECTVEGTSNPNLYWYRQAAGRGLQLLFYSVGIGQISSEVPQNLSASRPQDRQFILSSKKLLLSDSGFYLCAWQIPQNLGQGRTEAFFGQGTRLTVV.

The rearrangement uses TRBV29-1 and TRBJ1-1; D is uncertain. Germline V gene lookup returns CDR1 SQVTM and CDR2 ANQGSEA. The V end was cut by 4 bases, the J end by 0 bases, with 12 bases between. The CDR3 contains 14 residues. The CDR3 protein is CSVVQDRMNTEAFF. CDR3 nucleotide sequence: TGCAGCGTTGTCCAGGACCGTATGAACACTGAAGCTTTCTTT.

This sequence joins TRBV5-1 and TRBJ2-5; 8 nucleotides line up with TRBD1. The CDR3 consists of 16 residues. Per germline, CDR1 SGHRS and CDR2 YFSETQ. V was clipped by 0 bases and J by 1 base; unmatched bases: 5. The CDR3 sequence is CASSLGPGTGQETQYF. For the CDR3, the DNA is TGCGCCAGCAGCTTGGGCCCCGGGACAGGCCAAGAGACCCAGTACTTC.

This clone has a handful of counts. The V call is TRBV6-1, the J call TRBJ1-1, with D unresolved. Germline values: CDR1 MNHNS, CDR2 SASEGT. The CDR3 loop spans 13 amino acids. V gave up 8 bases and J gave up 0 bases, with 10 bases separating them. For the CDR3, the DNA is TGTGCCAGCGGAGGTCCGCTGAACACTGAAGCTTTCTTT. This sequence encodes CASGGPLNTEAFF.

V is TRBV11-2 and J is TRBJ1-1; 7 nucleotides align to TRBD1. The CDR3 covers 12 residues. The V gene end was trimmed by 8 bases and the J gene end by 8 bases; junction bases not matched to a gene: 8. The germline CDR1 and CDR2 sequences are SGHAT and FQNNGV. CDR3 sequence reads: CASGVRDREAFF. In DNA, the CDR3 is TGTGCCAGCGGGGTTCGGGACAGAGAAGCTTTCTTT.

The J gene is TRBJ2-2, the V gene TRBV6-5; D may correspond to TRBD1 or TRBD2 (5 bases each). V shed 2 bases and J shed 2 bases, with 9 bases lying between them. Germline loops: CDR1 MNHEY, CDR2 SVGAGI. The CDR3 is 15 amino acids. Here the CDR3 reads CASSYGTTNTGELFF. For the CDR3, the DNA is TGTGCCAGCAGTTACGGGACGACTAACACCGGGGAGCTGTTTTTT.

The gene calls are TRBV11-2 and TRBJ2-5; weak D call: TRBD1 (8 bases). The J call may not be correct, given that the DNA end is closer to TRBJ2-7. The CDR3 loop spans 14 amino acids. The germline CDR1 and CDR2 sequences are SGHAT and FQNNGV. The CDR3 loop reads CASSLYRGGYEQYF. DNA for the CDR3: TGTGCCAGCAGCTTATACAGGGGGGGCTACGAGCAGTACTTC.

This chain joins TRBV5-5 and TRBJ2-5, with 7 bases that match TRBD1. Germline lookup yields CDR1 SGHKS and CDR2 YYEKEE (reference sequence). The CDR3 covers 14 residues. V dropped 2 bases and J dropped 2; count of bases not matched to a gene: 3. The CDR3 region is CASSFDREQETQYF. DNA of the CDR3: TGTGCCAGCAGCTTTGACAGGGAACAAGAGACCCAGTACTTC.

The chain couples TRBV5-1 to TRBJ2-1; TRBD1 matches at 9 bases. Trimming at V came to 2 bases and at J to 3 bases, leaving 3 bases not matched to a gene. The CDR3 spans 15 residues. Germline V lookup: CDR1 SGHRS, CDR2 YFSETQ. The CDR3 is CASSFTGGLYNEQFF. The CDR3 DNA reads TGCGCCAGCAGCTTCACAGGGGGCCTCTACAATGAGCAGTTCTTC. The entire variable domain, with the rest obtained from reference TRBV5-1 and TRBJ2-1, is as follows: KAGVTQTPRYLIKTRGQQVTLSCSPISGHRSVSWYQQTPGQGLQFLFEYFSETQRNKGNFPGRFSGRQFSNSRSEMNVSTLELGDSALYLCASSFTGGLYNEQFFGPGTRLTVL.

This clone has just one count. The chain combines TRBV27 with TRBJ2-1; TRBD2 matches at 9 bases. The V segment lost 5 bases and the J segment 5 bases; nucleotides outside the gene matches: 7. Germline CDR1 and CDR2: MNHEY and SMNVEV (reference sequence). There are 15 residues in the CDR3. DNA of the CDR3: TGTGCCAGCAGTCCCAGCGGGAGGCATAACAATGAGCAGTTCTTC. It codes for CASSPSGRHNNEQFF.

This clone was observed a handful of times. The rearrangement links TRBV9 to TRBJ1-1, with D perhaps TRBD1 (5 bases). Per the germline V gene, CDR1 is SGDLS and CDR2 is YYNGEE. The CDR3 covers 15 residues. The V end was cut by 0 bases, the J end by 3 bases, with 12 bases between. The CDR3 coding sequence is TGTGCCAGCAGCGTAGCTCTTGACAGTTACACTGAAGCTTTCTTT. As protein: CASSVALDSYTEAFF.

The chain links TRBV30 to TRBJ2-7; 8 nucleotides match TRBD1. The V and J ends lost 3 bases and 6 bases, in that order; junction bases with no gene match: 10. CDR3 length equals 14 residues. Germline V gene data show CDR1 as GTSNPN and CDR2 as SVGIG (reference sequence). CDR3 coding DNA: TGTGCCTGGAGGTCACAGGGGGTAGAAAGCGAGCAGTACTTC. Encoded protein: CAWRSQGVESEQYF.

The chain carries TRBV7-2 and TRBJ2-7; TRBD2 is a possible D gene (6 bases). Trimming cost V 5 bases and J 0 bases, with 14 bases left between them. The length of the CDR3 is 15 residues. Germline values: CDR1 SGHTA, CDR2 FQGNSA. CDR3 in amino acids: CASSPGRGDSYEQYF. In DNA form, the CDR3 reads TGTGCCAGCAGCCCGGGCCGCGGGGACTCCTACGAGCAGTACTTC.

The chain employs TRBV5-1 and TRBJ2-2, with TRBD2 matching over 9 bases. The V segment lost 4 bases and the J segment 4 bases; nucleotides outside the gene matches: 8. This CDR3 region has 16 residues. Germline V gene lookup returns CDR1 SGHRS and CDR2 YFSETQ. The CDR3 DNA sequence: TGCGCCAGCAGCATTCACGGGACTAGCTTCACCGGGGAGCTGTTTTTT. Amino acid sequence: CASSIHGTSFTGELFF.

The chain combines TRBV4-1 with TRBJ2-3; 10 bases map to TRBD2. This CDR3 has 16 amino acids. The germline V gene encodes CDR1 MGHRA and CDR2 YSYEKL. J was trimmed by 6 bases and V by 0 bases; bases with no gene match: 6. CDR3 coding DNA: TGCGCCAGCAGCCAAGAAAAGCGGGGGGGCCGGGATACGCAGTATTTT. Translated, it gives CASSQEKRGGRDTQYF.

The J gene is TRBJ2-7, the V gene TRBV9, with D possibly matching TRBD1 (6 bases). CDR3 length equals 14 residues. The V and J ends lost 4 bases and 7 bases respectively, with 18 bases between them. CDR1 SGDLS and CDR2 YYNGEE come from the germline V gene. CDR3 in DNA: TGTGCCAGCAGCCCCCGTGGGGGCCAGGGGGAGCAGTACTTC. Translation: CASSPRGGQGEQYF.

The gene calls are TRBV11-3 and TRBJ2-7; 13 bases fit TRBD2. Germline loops: CDR1 SGHNT, CDR2 YENEEA. The trim removed 1 base at V and 2 bases at J, leaving 2 bases unmatched. The CDR3 covers 16 residues. The chain's CDR3 is CASSLGGLAGTYEQYF. In DNA, the CDR3 is TGTGCCAGCAGCTTAGGGGGACTAGCGGGAACCTACGAGCAGTACTTC.

The gene calls are TRBV15 and TRBJ2-7, with TRBD1 matching 9 bases. The germline CDR1 and CDR2 sequences are LNHNV and YYDKDF (reference sequence). Germline trimming cut 0 bases from V and 3 bases from J; bases unmatched to any gene: 3. This CDR3 comprises 15 residues. CDR3 DNA sequence: TGTGCCACCAGCAGAGAAGGGACAGGGCTCTACGAGCAGTACTTC. Its protein product is CATSREGTGLYEQYF. Full variable domain (remainder filled in from reference TRBV15 and TRBJ2-7): DAMVIQNPRYQVTQFGKPVTLSCSQTLNHNVMYWYQQKSSQAPKLLFHYYDKDFNNEADTPDNFQSRRPNTSFCFLDIRSPGLGDTAMYLCATSREGTGLYEQYFGPGTRLTVT.

The gene calls are TRBV18 and TRBJ2-7, with D possibly TRBD1 on 6 matching bases. Trimming stripped 3 bases from V and 4 bases from J, with 10 bases between. Germline lookup yields CDR1 KGHSH and CDR2 LQKENI. The CDR3 is made up of 13 amino acids. The CDR3 DNA is TGTGCCAGCTCACCCAGCAGGGGTTACGAGCAGTACTTC. Protein sequence: CASSPSRGYEQYF.

There are a few counts of this clone. The gene calls are TRBV6-5 and TRBJ2-3; D unresolved. Germline V gene data show CDR1 as MNHEY and CDR2 as SVGAGI. V lost 6 bases, J lost 2 bases, and 6 bases lay in between. The length of the CDR3 is 12 residues. The DNA for the CDR3 is TGTGCCAGCAGGGCCACCACAGATACGCAGTATTTT. It yields the protein CASRATTDTQYF.

The rearrangement joins TRBV5-1 to TRBJ1-3; 10 positions match TRBD1. J was trimmed by 4 bases and V by 4 bases; bases with no gene match: 8. From germline, CDR1 is SGHRS and CDR2 YFSETQ. This CDR3 has 16 amino acids. CDR3 amino acids: CASSDSGQGSGNTIYF. In DNA, the CDR3 is TGCGCCAGCAGCGACTCGGGACAGGGGTCAGGAAACACCATATATTTT.

The chain combines TRBV6-1 with TRBJ2-3; 12 bases are shared with TRBD1. Trimming removed 6 bases from V and 4 bases from J; junction bases left unmatched: 5. The length of the CDR3 is 15 residues. CDR1 and CDR2 from the germline V gene are MNHNS and SASEGT. Written as DNA, the CDR3 is TGTGCCAGCAGGGCCGGGACAGGGGGCTCAGATACGCAGTATTTT. Its protein product is CASRAGTGGSDTQYF.

The chain employs TRBV7-2 and TRBJ2-2, with D tentatively TRBD1 (6 bases). The germline CDR1 and CDR2 sequences are SGHTA and FQGNSA. The CDR3 is made up of 16 amino acids. Trimming stripped 2 bases from V and 4 bases from J, with 14 bases between. CDR3 amino acids: CASSLRTAGVTGELFF. DNA of the CDR3: TGTGCCAGCAGCTTAAGGACAGCCGGGGTCACCGGGGAGCTGTTTTTT.

This chain connects TRBV5-4 to TRBJ2-7, with D tentatively TRBD1 (6 bases). Trimming removed 0 bases at V and 5 bases at J, with 12 bases between. The CDR3 consists of 14 residues. Germline CDR1 SGHNT, CDR2 YYREEE (reference sequence). This CDR3 is CASSLDARGHEQYF. The CDR3 DNA sequence: TGTGCCAGCAGCTTGGACGCCAGGGGCCACGAGCAGTACTTC.

The V call is TRBV5-4, the J call TRBJ2-2; D gene ambiguous. In germline, CDR1 is SGHNT, CDR2 YYREEE (reference sequence). Trimming removed 1 base at V and 0 bases at J, with 1 base between. This CDR3 has 13 amino acids. In nucleotides, the CDR3 is TGTGCCAGCAGCTTGACGAACACCGGGGAGCTGTTTTTT. This gives the protein CASSLTNTGELFF.

The chain employs TRBV5-1 and TRBJ2-3; D is perhaps TRBD1 or TRBD2 (5 bases each). The CDR3 totals 15 residues. Germline V lookup: CDR1 SGHRS, CDR2 YFSETQ. V lost 0 bases and J 6 bases, leaving 14 bases between the germline ends. The DNA for the CDR3 is TGCGCCAGCAGCTTGGGGTCTGGGACGTTGGATACGCAGTATTTT. Amino acids: CASSLGSGTLDTQYF.

This chain connects TRBV11-3 to TRBJ2-7; D gene ambiguous. The germline V gene encodes CDR1 SGHNT and CDR2 YENEEA. Trimming cost V 1 base and J 3 bases, with 10 bases left between them. The CDR3 is 14 amino acids. CDR3 DNA sequence: TGTGCCAGCAGCTTAGTAGAGGTGGACTACGAGCAGTACTTC. Translating it yields CASSLVEVDYEQYF.

The V call is TRBV7-2, the J call TRBJ2-7; 9 bases agree with TRBD1. Germline CDR1 is SGHTA and CDR2 is FQGNSA. With 4 bases clipped from V and 4 bases from J, the junction kept 8 bases outside the gene matches. This CDR3 contains 15 residues. CDR3 in amino acids: CASSSEGTGPYEQYF. CDR3 DNA: TGTGCCAGCAGCTCCGAGGGGACAGGGCCTTACGAGCAGTACTTC.

This sequence joins TRBV6-5 and TRBJ2-1, with no clear D. CDR1 MNHEY and CDR2 SVGAGI come from the germline V gene. With 5 bases removed from V and 3 bases from J, the gap between germline ends came to 2 bases. The CDR3 is made up of 11 amino acids. The chain's CDR3 is CASSNYNEQFF. As DNA, the CDR3 is TGTGCCAGCAGTAACTACAATGAGCAGTTCTTC.